This TCR beta chain was retrieved from a study of T-cell reconstitution after alpha-beta-depleted transplantation in children. A word on this clonotype: Its antigen is unidentified.

The TCRbeta library was prepared with unique molecular identifiers. TCRdb ran MiXCR on the PCR reads and lists one entry per CDR3 protein. Here the sample spans just under 350,000 distinct CDR3 sequences, under 20% being singletons. V lost 1 base and J lost 9, with 16 bases in between. The CDR3 spans 15 residues. General study findings and limits: Most T-cell counts and diversity one year after the transplant came from T cells that were newly produced. Several hundred graft clones that had expanded were reportedly the source of alpha-beta T cells about two months after transplant.

The material sequenced was PBMCs, mostly from graft donor cells, taken 360 days after TCRalphabeta/CD19-depleted stem cell transplant. The source is a male patient aged 2 to 10 who had a stem cell transplant for acute lymphoblastic leukemia, so the T cells may come from the graft donor. V is TRBV12-3 or TRBV12-4 and J is TRBJ2-1; TRBD2 is a possible D gene (5 bases). CDR3 residues: CASSLGAVPGSEQFF. The CDR3 bases are TGTGCCAGCAGTTTAGGGGCAGTCCCGGGAAGTGAGCAGTTCTTC.